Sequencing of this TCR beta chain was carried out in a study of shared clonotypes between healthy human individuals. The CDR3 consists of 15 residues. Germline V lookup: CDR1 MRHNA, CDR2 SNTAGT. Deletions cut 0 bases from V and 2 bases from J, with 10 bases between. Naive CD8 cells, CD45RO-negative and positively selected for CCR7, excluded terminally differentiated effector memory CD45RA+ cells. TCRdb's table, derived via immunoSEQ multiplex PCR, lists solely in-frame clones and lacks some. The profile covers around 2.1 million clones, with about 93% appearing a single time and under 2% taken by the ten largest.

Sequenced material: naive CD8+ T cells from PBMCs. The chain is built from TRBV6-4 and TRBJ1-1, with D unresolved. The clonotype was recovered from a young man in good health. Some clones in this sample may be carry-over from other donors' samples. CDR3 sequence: CASSDSIGTNTEAFF. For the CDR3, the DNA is TGTGCCAGCAGTGACTCGATCGGCACCAACACTGAAGCTTTCTTT.